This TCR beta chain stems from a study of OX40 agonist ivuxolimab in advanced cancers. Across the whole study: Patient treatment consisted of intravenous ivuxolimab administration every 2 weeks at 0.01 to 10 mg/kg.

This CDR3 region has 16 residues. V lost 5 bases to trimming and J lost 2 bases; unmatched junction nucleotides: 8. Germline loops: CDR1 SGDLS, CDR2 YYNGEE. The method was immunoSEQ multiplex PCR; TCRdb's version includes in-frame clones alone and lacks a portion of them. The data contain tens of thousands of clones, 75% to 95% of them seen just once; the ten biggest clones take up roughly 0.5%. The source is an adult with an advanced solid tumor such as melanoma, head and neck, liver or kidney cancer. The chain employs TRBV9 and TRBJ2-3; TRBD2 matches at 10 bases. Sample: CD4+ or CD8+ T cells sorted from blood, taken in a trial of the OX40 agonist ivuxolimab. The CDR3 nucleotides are TGTGCCAGCAGTGACCCACTAGCGGGGTCCACAGATACGCAGTATTTT. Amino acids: CASSDPLAGSTDTQYF.